This TCR beta chain was sequenced for a study of T cell responses to AZD1222 COVID-19 vaccine. CDR3 length equals 16 residues. CDR1 SGHVS and CDR2 FNYEAQ come from the germline V gene. The junction had 10 bases not matched to a gene; V was cut back by 1 base and J by 8 bases. Profiling relied on immunoSEQ multiplex PCR, and the TCRdb table lists in-frame clones only, not all of them. The sample records about 34,000 clones, 75% to 85% being singletons. The chain is built from TRBV7-6 and TRBJ1-2; TRBD1 matches 10 bases. The TCR comes from an adult who received the AZD1222 COVID-19 vaccine. The sequenced sample was peripheral blood, obtained 28 days after the second AZD1222 dose. CDR3: CASSLGMTGGTGGYTF. The CDR3 nucleotides are TGTGCCAGCAGCTTAGGGATGACAGGGGGCACGGGGGGCTACACCTTC.